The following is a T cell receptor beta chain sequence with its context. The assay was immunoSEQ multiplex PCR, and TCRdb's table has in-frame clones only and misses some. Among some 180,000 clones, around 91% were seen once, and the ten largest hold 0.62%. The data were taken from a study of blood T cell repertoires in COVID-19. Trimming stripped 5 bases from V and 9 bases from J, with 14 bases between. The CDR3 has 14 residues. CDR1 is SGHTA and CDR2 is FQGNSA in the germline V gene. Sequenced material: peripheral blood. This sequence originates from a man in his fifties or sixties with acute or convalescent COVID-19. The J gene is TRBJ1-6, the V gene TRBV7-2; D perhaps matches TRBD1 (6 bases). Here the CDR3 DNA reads TGTGCCAGCAGCCCAACAGGGTTTAGTTCACCCCTCCACTTT. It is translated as CASSPTGFSSPLHF.